What follows is one T cell receptor (beta chain) and its context. Its antigen remains unknown. This PCR relied on a set of 60 Vbeta primers and 13 Jbeta primers. This table comes from immunoSEQ multiplex PCR, and its TCRdb copy is limited to in-frame clones, with some not included. The table includes about 160,000 clones, 80% detected once. The sample originates from a study of cytomegalovirus exposure and HLA in healthy donors. Whole-study results and caveats: Investigators reported under 200 TCR beta chains as tied to cytomegalovirus.

V gave up 2 bases and J gave up 6 bases; unmatched junction bases: 16. The CDR3 totals 18 residues. The germline V gene encodes CDR1 MNHNS and CDR2 SASEGT. Sequences were obtained from PBMCs. The chain couples TRBV6-1 to TRBJ2-3; 8 nucleotides match TRBD1. This TCR came from a man aged 25 to 40 in good health and CMV-seronegative. CDR3 in amino acids: CASSERRRGRDATDTQYF. For the CDR3, the DNA is TGTGCCAGCAGTGAACGTCGCAGGGGGCGTGATGCGACGGATACGCAGTATTTT.